These 31 T cell receptor beta chains were sequenced from one sample in a study of STAT3 mutations in large granular lymphocyte leukemia. Antigens for these TCRs are unknown. Study-wide results and caveats: In T-cell large granular lymphocyte leukemia, about half of patients showed multiple immunodominant subclonotypes.

TCRdb's copy holds only in-frame clones and misses some; the assay was immunoSEQ multiplex PCR. Of some 27,000 clones in the sample, approximately 80% were seen once. Sequencing was done on a sample of peripheral blood mononuclear cells. The receptor set was obtained from a woman aged 50 to 60 with T-cell large granular lymphocyte leukemia. Some clones in this sample may be carry-over from other donors' samples.

This clone was seen a few times. The sample contains more than one DNA sequence encoding this CDR3. This CDR3 reads CASSLRVSGELFF. The CDR3 bases are TGCGCCAGCAGCTTGAGGGTCTCCGGGGAGCTGTTTTTT. The chain links TRBV5-1 to TRBJ2-2; D gene ambiguous. CDR3 length: 13 residues. The germline gives CDR1 SGHRS, CDR2 YFSETQ. V shed 1 base and J shed 6 bases, with 7 bases lying between them.

This clone was recorded a few times. This chain uses TRBV6-6 with TRBJ1-5, with D perhaps matching TRBD1 (5 bases). Germline V CDR1 and CDR2: MNHNY, SVGAGI (reference sequence). V lost 4 bases and J 4 bases, leaving 8 bases between the germline ends. This CDR3 is 13 amino acids long. The CDR3 here is CASSLGTNQPQHF. DNA of the CDR3: TGTGCCAGCAGTTTGGGGACTAATCAGCCCCAGCATTTT.

The chain couples TRBV28 to TRBJ2-2; either TRBD1 or TRBD2 may supply D (5 bases each). The V gene's germline CDR1 is MDHEN and CDR2 SYDVKM. V was pared by 7 bases and J by 3 bases, with 15 bases between. This CDR3 comprises 15 residues. The CDR3: CASITSGPHTGELFF. CDR3 DNA sequence: TGTGCCAGCATCACCTCGGGACCCCACACCGGGGAGCTGTTTTTT.

This clone was observed a handful of times. For the CDR3, the DNA is TGTGCCAGCTGTCCGAGATCTGTCACAGATACGCAGTATTTT. It specifies CASCPRSVTDTQYF. This chain connects TRBV27 to TRBJ2-3, with no clear D. Germline lookup yields CDR1 MNHEY and CDR2 SMNVEV (reference sequence). V lost 8 bases and J 2 bases, leaving 14 bases between the germline ends. This CDR3 has 14 amino acids.

The rearrangement joins TRBV4-1 to TRBJ2-7; 8 bases are a match to TRBD1. Germline CDR1 and CDR2: MGHRA and YSYEKL. This CDR3 is built from 17 residues. The V gene end was trimmed by 3 bases and the J gene end by 0 bases; junction bases not matched to a gene: 10. The CDR3 DNA follows: TGCGCCAGCAGCCAGCCGAAGGGACAGGAAAGCTCCTACGAGCAGTACTTC. Its translation: CASSQPKGQESSYEQYF.

This chain links TRBV9 with TRBJ2-5, with D perhaps given as TRBD1 or TRBD2 (5 bases each). The germline V gene has CDR1 SGDLS and CDR2 YYNGEE. The germline V and J ends were trimmed by 4 bases and 5 bases, with 21 bases remaining between them. There are 16 residues in the CDR3. The CDR3 spells CASSPREGRPGETQYF. CDR3 bases: TGTGCCAGCAGCCCTAGAGAGGGACGGCCCGGGGAGACCCAGTACTTC.

The chain joins TRBV7-9 to TRBJ2-1; no reliable D call. Germline V gives CDR1 SEHNR, CDR2 FQNEAQ (reference sequence). This CDR3 spans 14 amino acids. The V end lost 10 bases, the J end lost 5 bases, and 18 bases lay between the germline ends. The CDR3 here is CAIPLAALHNEQFF. The CDR3, as DNA: TGTGCCATCCCCTTGGCGGCGCTTCACAATGAGCAGTTCTTC. Complete variable domain (other parts from reference TRBV7-9 and TRBJ2-1): DTGVSQNPRHKITKRGQNVTFRCDPISEHNRLYWYRQTLGQGPEFLTYFQNEAQLEKSRLLSDRFSAERPKGSFSTLEIQRTEQGDSAMYLCAIPLAALHNEQFFGPGTRLTVL.

The gene calls are TRBV27 and TRBJ2-5; D is undetermined. V lost 5 bases to trimming and J lost 2 bases, with 12 bases between them. The CDR3 runs 14 residues. CDR1 MNHEY and CDR2 SMNVEV come from the germline V gene (reference sequence). The CDR3 reads CASSTRLGQETQYF. CDR3 in DNA: TGTGCCAGCAGTACCCGGCTGGGGCAAGAGACCCAGTACTTC.

This clone is deemed medium-sized. V gene TRBV5-1 combines with J gene TRBJ1-2, with D possibly being TRBD1 (6 bases). Germline CDR1 SGHRS, CDR2 YFSETQ. The CDR3 is made up of 15 amino acids. V lost 0 bases, J lost 4 bases, and 13 bases lay in between. The CDR3 is CASSLAMGQGYGYTF. The CDR3 bases are TGCGCCAGCAGCTTGGCGATGGGACAAGGCTATGGCTACACCTTC. The complete variable domain, with remaining parts taken from reference TRBV5-1 and TRBJ1-2, reads KAGVTQTPRYLIKTRGQQVTLSCSPISGHRSVSWYQQTPGQGLQFLFEYFSETQRNKGNFPGRFSGRQFSNSRSEMNVSTLELGDSALYLCASSLAMGQGYGYTFGSGTRLTVV.

The rearrangement links TRBV30 to TRBJ2-1; D not certain. The V gene lost 1 base and the J gene lost 8 bases, with 6 bases spanning the gap. Germline V lookup: CDR1 GTSNPN, CDR2 SVGIG (reference sequence). This CDR3 contains 11 residues. CDR3: CAWSEVHEQFF. In DNA form, the CDR3 reads TGTGCCTGGAGTGAGGTGCATGAGCAGTTCTTC.

The V and J genes are TRBV5-1 and TRBJ2-2; tentatively, D is TRBD1 (6 bases). Trimming removed 4 bases at V and 1 base at J, with 14 bases between. This CDR3 contains 16 residues. Germline CDR1 and CDR2: SGHRS and YFSETQ. The chain's CDR3 is CASSPAQQGNTGELFF. In nucleotides, the CDR3 is TGCGCCAGCAGCCCGGCTCAACAGGGGAACACCGGGGAGCTGTTTTTT.

CDR3 coding DNA: TGCGCCAGCAGCTTGACCGAGGGGGCTAATGAAAAACTGTTTTTT. Translating gives CASSLTEGANEKLFF. The chain links TRBV5-1 to TRBJ1-4, with D tentatively TRBD1 (6 bases). CDR1 is SGHRS, CDR2 YFSETQ, per germline. Between the trimmed V and J ends, which lost 1 base and 3 bases, there was a span of 10 bases. The CDR3 length is 15 residues.

V usage is TRBV10-3 and J usage is TRBJ2-5; the D gene is possibly TRBD2 (6 bases). Germline V gene lookup returns CDR1 ENHRY and CDR2 SYGVKD. The CDR3 length is 13 residues. The ends were cut back, 6 bases at V and 3 bases at J, with 11 bases in the middle. CDR3 in amino acids: CAISGGSKETQYF. The DNA of the CDR3 is TGTGCCATCAGCGGGGGATCGAAAGAGACCCAGTACTTC.

V is TRBV29-1 and J is TRBJ2-3; 11 bases match TRBD2. Germline V CDR1 and CDR2: SQVTM, ANQGSEA. The CDR3 has 13 amino acids. Trimming at V came to 8 bases and at J to 7 bases, leaving 8 bases not matched to a gene. CDR3 protein: CSLTSGIVNTQYF. The CDR3 nucleotides read TGCAGCCTGACTAGCGGGATAGTAAATACGCAGTATTTT.

This rearrangement joins TRBV7-9 to TRBJ2-5, with D hard to call. There are 14 residues in the CDR3. Looked up from germline, CDR1 is SEHNR and CDR2 is FQNEAQ (reference sequence). Trimming took off 3 bases at V and 1 base at J, with 9 bases between the two ends. The CDR3 DNA is TGTGCCAGCAGCTTCTCCCGTGCCCAAGAGACCCAGTACTTC. Amino acid sequence: CASSFSRAQETQYF.

About this clone itself: An end of the junction does not agree with germline; a read error may underlie this. The chain has TRBV9 and TRBJ2-2; TRBD1 matches at 8 bases. The CDR3 covers 15 residues. Per germline, CDR1 SGDLS and CDR2 YYNGEE. The CDR3 DNA is TGTGCCAGCAGCGCCCAGGGGGCGAATACCGGGGAGCTGTTTTTT. Translating gives CASSAQGANTGELFF.

This rearrangement joins TRBV7-9 to TRBJ2-7, with D uncertain. Trimming removed 8 bases at V and 2 bases at J, with 13 bases between. CDR3 length: 13 residues. Looked up from germline, CDR1 is SEHNR and CDR2 is FQNEAQ (reference sequence). The CDR3 loop reads CASLSGGTYEQYF. In DNA form, the CDR3 reads TGTGCCAGCCTAAGTGGCGGAACCTACGAGCAGTACTTC.

V usage is TRBV6-1 and J usage is TRBJ1-2; D gene uncertain. CDR3 length: 12 amino acids. In germline, CDR1 is MNHNS, CDR2 SASEGT. V was clipped by 5 bases and J by 6 bases, with 10 bases between them. CDR3 sequence: CASSTRLNGYTF. Written as DNA, the CDR3 is TGTGCCAGCAGTACACGGCTAAATGGCTACACCTTC.

V usage is TRBV28 and J usage is TRBJ2-7, with D possibly called TRBD1 or TRBD2 (5 bases each). The CDR3 covers 15 residues. With 5 bases removed from V and 0 bases from J, the gap between germline ends came to 14 bases. The germline V gene encodes CDR1 MDHEN and CDR2 SYDVKM. The CDR3 nucleotides read TGTGCCAGCAGTCAAGGGACGGCCAGCTCCTACGAGCAGTACTTC. Its protein product is CASSQGTASSYEQYF.

This clone was counted between two and nine times. The V call is TRBV7-9, the J call TRBJ2-5; 12 bases are shared with TRBD2. The CDR3 is 16 amino acids. The V gene's germline CDR1 is SEHNR and CDR2 FQNEAQ (reference sequence). V was pared by 5 bases and J by 4 bases, with 8 bases of the junction left unmatched. The CDR3 loop reads CASSLLTSGSRETQYF. As DNA, the CDR3 is TGTGCCAGCAGCCTATTGACTAGCGGGAGTAGAGAGACCCAGTACTTC.

The chain recombines TRBV6-5 with TRBJ2-7; no definite D call. The CDR3 loop spans 13 amino acids. Germline V gives CDR1 MNHEY, CDR2 SVGAGI. The ends were cut back, 2 bases at V and 5 bases at J, with 10 bases in the middle. For the CDR3, the DNA is TGTGCCAGCAGTTACGTCAGAAGGGACGAGCAGTACTTC. This translates into CASSYVRRDEQYF.

The chain links TRBV19 to TRBJ1-3, with unresolved D. V shed 10 bases and J shed 3 bases, with 7 bases lying between them. This CDR3 is 11 amino acids long. Germline CDR1 is LNHDA and CDR2 is SQIVND (reference sequence). This CDR3 reads CATTFGNTIYF. DNA of the CDR3: TGTGCCACCACCTTTGGAAACACCATATATTTT.

The chain couples TRBV5-4 to TRBJ2-3, with D perhaps being TRBD1 or TRBD2 (5 bases each). The germline gives CDR1 SGHNT, CDR2 YYREEE (reference sequence). The CDR3 has 15 amino acids. With 0 bases removed from V and 0 bases from J, the gap between germline ends came to 8 bases. DNA of the CDR3: TGTGCCAGCAGCTTGGCGGGGCCTAGCACAGATACGCAGTATTTT. It translates to CASSLAGPSTDTQYF.

The CDR3 here is CASSLVPRYEQYF. As DNA, the CDR3 is TGTGCCAGCAGCTTAGTGCCCCGGTACGAGCAGTACTTC. This chain uses TRBV7-2 with TRBJ2-7; D is unclear. Germline lookup yields CDR1 SGHTA and CDR2 FQGNSA. There are 13 residues in the CDR3. V shed 1 base and J shed 4 bases, with 8 bases lying between them.

V is TRBV4-1 and J is TRBJ1-5, with no clear D. The CDR3 has 16 residues. In germline, CDR1 is MGHRA, CDR2 YSYEKL. Trimming left V 1 base short and J 4 bases short, with 14 bases between. The CDR3 DNA reads as TGCGCCAGCAGCCAAGCCAACACTCAGCTTAATCAGCCCCAGCATTTT. Its protein is CASSQANTQLNQPQHF.

The chain's CDR3 is CASIRRASNTGELFF. The CDR3 DNA sequence: TGTGCCAGCATAAGGAGAGCCTCGAACACCGGGGAGCTGTTTTTT. This chain connects TRBV11-2 to TRBJ2-2; no clear D gene. Per germline, CDR1 SGHAT and CDR2 FQNNGV. Trimming shortened V by 7 bases and J by 0 bases, and 12 bases separated the two germline ends. There are 15 residues in the CDR3.

The chain joins TRBV7-9 to TRBJ2-7; D gene ambiguous. This CDR3 comprises 15 residues. Trimming shortened V by 3 bases and J by 0 bases, and 12 bases separated the two germline ends. Germline V lookup: CDR1 SEHNR, CDR2 FQNEAQ (reference sequence). The CDR3: CASSFANQSSYEQYF. The CDR3 DNA reads as TGTGCCAGCAGCTTCGCAAATCAGAGCTCCTACGAGCAGTACTTC.

Of note for this clone: The CDR3 does not end in the conserved phenylalanine or tryptophan, so this is likely a read error. The DNA is left out, because the CDR3 cannot be placed on it with certainty; the CDR3 is given as TCRdb lists it. V usage is TRBV18 and J usage is TRBJ1-1. From its first to its last residue, the CDR3 has 9 amino acids. CDR1 and CDR2 (germline): KGHSH, LQKENI. The CDR3 is CASSPEESR.

The CDR3 DNA follows: TGTGCCAGCAGTCCAATCCCGGGACAGGCAGACAATGAGCAGTTCTTC. Its translation: CASSPIPGQADNEQFF. This sequence joins TRBV28 and TRBJ2-1, with TRBD1 identical over 8 bases. The length of the CDR3 is 16 residues. Germline CDR1 and CDR2: MDHEN and SYDVKM. Losses at the gene ends were 5 bases for V and 5 bases for J; bases not matched to a gene: 11.

The CDR3 nucleotides are TGTGCCAGCAGCTTAGCCCCCCGAAGGACTAGCGGGAGGAACAATGAGCAGTTCTTC. This encodes CASSLAPRRTSGRNNEQFF. The gene calls are TRBV7-9 and TRBJ2-1; 14 positions match TRBD2. Trimming removed 0 bases from V and 5 bases from J; junction bases left unmatched: 9. The germline CDR1 and CDR2 sequences are SEHNR and FQNEAQ (reference sequence). The CDR3 is made up of 19 amino acids.

The rearrangement uses TRBV18 and TRBJ1-1; no definite D call. The CDR3 sequence is 12 residues long. Germline CDR1 KGHSH, CDR2 LQKENI. Trimming shortened V by 6 bases and J by 9 bases, and 14 bases separated the two germline ends. CDR3 sequence reads: CASSLEAAKAFF. In nucleotides, the CDR3 is TGTGCCAGCTCGCTAGAGGCAGCGAAAGCTTTCTTT.